Sequencing of this T cell receptor beta chain was carried out in a study of blood T cells in healthy people across ages. Points from the study as a whole: Strong correlation was found linking TCR beta diversity to naive T cell percentage.

The table lists this clonotype with a few counts. Its specificity is unknown. A sample-barcoded 5' primer and a J-beta primer mix were used in a second PCR of roughly 6 to 12 cycles. TCRdb recomputed calls from the 5' RACE reads with MiXCR, one row per CDR3 protein. The table shows 600,000 to 850,000 distinct CDR3 sequences, with 20% to 30% occurring only once. The CDR3 is made up of 15 amino acids. Germline trimming cut 3 bases from V and 0 bases from J; bases unmatched to any gene: 4. These same records also appear under a second study, on T cells of mothers and their children. That investigation notes: Related mother-child pairs shared slightly more overlap than unrelated pairs, but the difference was non-significant.

Sequenced material: blood. The chain employs TRBV12-3 or TRBV12-4 and TRBJ2-7, with 8 bases lining up with TRBD2. The TCR sequence derives from a boy younger than 18 in good health. The CDR3 is CASSFSGKSSYEQYF. CDR3 bases: TGTGCCAGCAGTTTTAGCGGGAAGAGCTCCTACGAGCAGTACTTC.